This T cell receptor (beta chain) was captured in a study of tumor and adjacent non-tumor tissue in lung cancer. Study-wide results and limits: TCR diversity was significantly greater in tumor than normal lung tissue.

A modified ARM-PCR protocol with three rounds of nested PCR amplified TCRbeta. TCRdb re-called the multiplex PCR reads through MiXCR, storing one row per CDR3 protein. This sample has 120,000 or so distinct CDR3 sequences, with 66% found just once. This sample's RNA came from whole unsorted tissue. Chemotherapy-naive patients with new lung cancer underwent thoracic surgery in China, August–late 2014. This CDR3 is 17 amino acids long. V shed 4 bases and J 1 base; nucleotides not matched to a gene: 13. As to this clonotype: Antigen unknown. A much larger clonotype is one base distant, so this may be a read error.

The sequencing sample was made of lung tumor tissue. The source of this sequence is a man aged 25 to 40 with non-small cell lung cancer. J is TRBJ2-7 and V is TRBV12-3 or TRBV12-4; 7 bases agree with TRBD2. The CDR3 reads CASSSMRSGMISYEQYF. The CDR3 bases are TGTGCCAGCAGTTCCATGAGGAGCGGGATGATATCCTACGAGCAGTACTTC.